The T cell receptor beta chain described here comes from a study of T cell responses to AZD1222 COVID-19 vaccine (dated by TCRdb to the early 2020s). The study in broad terms: TCR sequencing covered some 240 trial participants: 200 to 210 given two doses of AZD1222 and 26 given two doses of MenACWY control vaccine. Trial participants were enrolled by age into subgroups of 18-55, 56-69 and 70-plus years, and roughly 150, 30 and 60 TCR-sequenced participants, respectively, were included in these subgroups.

Overall study results and their limits: Because no samples from the day 14 peak response were available, repertoires could be characterized only after the peak T cell response. The 56-69-year group was small, and its depth increase did not reach significance, likely because of low power. The vaccine-associated CD4 TCRs covered the entire spike protein, and the dominant responses fell in regions 160-218 and 743-854. Only five to seven AZD1222 recipients were SARS-CoV-2 seropositive at baseline, limiting conclusions about previously exposed vaccinees. Nearly half of unique spike-specific TCRs reportedly recognized epitopes outside regions mutated in the B.1.351 and B.1.1.7 variants. Participants were mostly white British and included more females than males, and it was suggested by the authors that clonal diversity may have been underestimated. A significant rise in spike-specific TCR breadth and depth was observed after two AZD1222 doses relative to day 0 and relative to MenACWY recipients.

With regard to this clone: Its antigen is still unknown. No much larger clonotype is one base removed from it; base qualities were not supplied.

The CDR3 regions of human TCRbeta chains were analyzed by immunosequencing. Under the source paper's analysis protocol: TCRs in the repertoires were matched against a reference library of SARS-CoV-2-specific TCRs that had been generated with the MIRA antigen-specificity platform. Breadth was defined as the fraction of unique TCRs that were SARS-CoV-2-associated, and depth was defined as the fraction of total T cells that were SARS-CoV-2-associated. Each spike-specific TCR was assigned to its reactive spike region and to a CD4 or CD8 class using the MIRA data. Log10-transformed breadth and depth values were compared by one-way ANOVA with Sidak's multiple comparisons tests. In TCRdb, the immuneACCESS table is reduced to in-frame sequences with V and J assigned. These tables do not hold every clone; where another copy was compared, an unresolved V gene accounts for under half, and the others remain unexplained. V, J and clone size were drawn from that table, and D and trimming were deduced from the DNA. This sample is represented by 150,000 to 200,000 clones; 70% to 90% of them were singletons. In total, the top ten clones hold around 26% of the sample.

What the time point label conveys for this sample: about 28 days (+/-7) after the second vaccine dose. AZD1222 recipients given second doses at about 4 weeks or at about 12 weeks were pooled, since spike-specific TCR depth and breadth were not found to differ between the two schedules. The vaccinee samples were drawn from two UK trials, COV001 and COV002, one of which was a single-blind randomized controlled phase 2/3 trial testing AZD1222 (ChAdOx1 nCoV-19) in healthy adults. Trial participant PBMC samples were collected at day 0 and day 28 after the second dose for TCRbeta chain sequencing. CDR1 and CDR2 (LNHDA, SQIVND) derive from the germline V gene (reference sequence). At the junction V is shortened by 4 bases and J by 6 bases, with 16 bases in between. The CDR3, from cysteine to phenylalanine, totals 14 residues. The DNA shown is the 42-base CDR3, in frame from base 1.

This TCR derives from an adult who received the AZD1222 COVID-19 vaccine. This specimen was peripheral blood, taken 28 days after the second AZD1222 dose. This chain joins TRBV19 to TRBJ2-7, with TRBD1 as a weak D call on 6 bases. The DNA sequence reads TGTGCCAGTAGTACGACAGGATTAATGGGCGAGCAGTACTTC. Translated, it gives CASSTTGLMGEQYF. Outside the CDR3, residues come from the reference TRBV19 and TRBJ2-7 proteins, so the full variable domain is: DGGITQSPKYLFRKEGQNVTLSCEQNLNHDAMYWYRQDPGQGLRLIYYSQIVNDFQKGDIAEGYSVSREKKESFPLTVTSAQKNPTAFYLCASSTTGLMGEQYFGPGTRLTVT.